This T cell receptor (beta chain) was sequenced for a study of T cell repertoires in cytomegalovirus infection (dated by TCRdb to the late 2010s). With regard to the full study: Alongside well-studied HLA-B-restricted epitopes, the peptide stimulations were aimed at recently identified HLA-C-restricted CMV epitopes, whose presentation resists viral immunomodulation. Because public TCR beta signatures pointed to carriage of CMV infection together with the matching HLA type, the HLA type of each donor mattered for the analysis. What the authors observed across the whole study: Carriers of CMV infection plus the relevant HLA type were discriminated by the cumulative frequency of public TCR beta family members in the study cohort and in an independent approximately 360-donor cohort. The ex vivo response was dominated by HLA-C-restricted CMV-specific TCR beta clonotypes, and the single most frequent clonotype in two of eight donors was supplied by these HLA-C-restricted clonotypes.

TCRdb shows the sequencer as Illumina HiSeq 1500. The public reads were reprocessed in TCRdb via fastp at Q25 and MiXCR, keeping in-frame beta chains. Each entry merges the rows of one CDR3 protein and shows their most common DNA and genes. Here the sample has 200,000 to 250,000 distinct CDR3 sequences; about 40% occur a single time. The ten largest account for about 60% of the sample. There are a few counts of this clonotype. No antigen is known for it. No per-base quality is available; no much larger clone lies one base away. The CDR3 has 12 amino acids, counting the end cysteine and phenylalanine. The sequence is cut down to CDR3 DNA, 36 bases in frame from base 1. V and J are truncated by 4 bases and 5 bases respectively, leaving an intervening sequence of 7 bases. CDR1 SGHDT and CDR2 YYEEEE were looked up in the germline V gene. Taken with the paper, the label for treatment or condition translates to: in vitro stimulation with specific CMV peptide epitopes to enrich CMV-specific T cells.

Source: CD8+ T cells from cultured PBMCs, taken from culture after CMV antigen stimulation. The receptor's source is a human donor in good health (CMV status not recorded). Some clones in this sample may be carry-over from other donors' samples. Recombination linked TRBV5-6 to TRBJ1-5; the D gene cannot be named for sure. The base sequence is TGTGCCAGCAGCCGGAGGGATCAGCCCCAGCATTTT. The translation is CASSRRDQPQHF.